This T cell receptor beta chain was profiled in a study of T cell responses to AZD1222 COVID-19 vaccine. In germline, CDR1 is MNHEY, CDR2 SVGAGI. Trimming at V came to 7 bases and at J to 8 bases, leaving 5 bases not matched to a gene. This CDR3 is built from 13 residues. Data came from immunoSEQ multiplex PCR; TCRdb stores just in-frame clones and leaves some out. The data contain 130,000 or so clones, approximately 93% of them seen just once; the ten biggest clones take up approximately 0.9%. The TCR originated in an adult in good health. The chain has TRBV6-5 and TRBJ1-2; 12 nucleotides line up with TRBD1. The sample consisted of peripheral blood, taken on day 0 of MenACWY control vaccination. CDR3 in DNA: TGTGCCAGCATCAGGGACAGGGGGCAAGGCTACACCTTC. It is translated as CASIRDRGQGYTF.